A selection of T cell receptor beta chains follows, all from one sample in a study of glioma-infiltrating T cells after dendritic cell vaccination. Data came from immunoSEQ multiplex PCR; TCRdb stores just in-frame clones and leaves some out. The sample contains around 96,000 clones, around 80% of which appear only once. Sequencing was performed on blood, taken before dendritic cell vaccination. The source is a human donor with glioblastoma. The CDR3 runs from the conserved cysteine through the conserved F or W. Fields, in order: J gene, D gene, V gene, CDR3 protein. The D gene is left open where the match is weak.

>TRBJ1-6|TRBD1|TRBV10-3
CAISESADRGNSPLHF
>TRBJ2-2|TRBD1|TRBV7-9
CASIPQGATGELFF
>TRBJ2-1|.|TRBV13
CASSLVQLGDNEQFF
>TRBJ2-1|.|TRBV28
CASSLRVDEQFF
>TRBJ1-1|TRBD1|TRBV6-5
CASSTGANTEAFF
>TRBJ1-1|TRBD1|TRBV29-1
CSVSGTGRTEAFF
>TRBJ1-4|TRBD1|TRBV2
CASGRTGVEEKLFF
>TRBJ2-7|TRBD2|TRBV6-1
CASSTVGLAIEQYF
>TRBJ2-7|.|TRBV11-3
CASSLGGTDYEQYF
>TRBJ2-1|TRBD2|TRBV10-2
CASIRTTSAEQFF
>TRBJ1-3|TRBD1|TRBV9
CASSTGTGGLTYSGNTIYF
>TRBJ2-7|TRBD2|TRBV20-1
CSASGTSEQYF
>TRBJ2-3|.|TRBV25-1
CASRGNRGTDTQYF
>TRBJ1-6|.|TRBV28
CASTNNGGYSPLHF
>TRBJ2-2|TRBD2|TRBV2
CASSPSGGDTGELFF
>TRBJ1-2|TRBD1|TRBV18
CASSPVDRGHGYTF
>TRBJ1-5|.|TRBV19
CASSMGRDQPQHF
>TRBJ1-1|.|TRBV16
CASSQSAGRVRNTEAFF
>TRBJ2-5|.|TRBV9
CASSVSPKETQYF
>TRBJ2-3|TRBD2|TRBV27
CASSFLPTSGRAREYF
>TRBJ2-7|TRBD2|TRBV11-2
CASSPRATSVEQYF
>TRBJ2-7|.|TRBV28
CASKPPGTVGEQYF
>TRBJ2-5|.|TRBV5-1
CASSLDIQETQYF
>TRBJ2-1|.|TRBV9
CASSAERGTVYNEQFF
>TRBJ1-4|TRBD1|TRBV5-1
CASSLGQGAEKLFF
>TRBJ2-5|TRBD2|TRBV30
CAWSSRLAGPKETQYF
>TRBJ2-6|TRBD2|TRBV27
CASSSLGGAGANVLTF
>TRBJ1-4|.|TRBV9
CASSHPSSGLATNEKLFF
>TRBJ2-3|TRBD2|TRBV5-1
CASSGSRGGARDTQYF
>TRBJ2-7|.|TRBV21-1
CASLPEQATYEQYF
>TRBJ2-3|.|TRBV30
CAWSEVAGDTQYF
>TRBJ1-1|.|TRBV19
CASSITSQGRGTEAFF
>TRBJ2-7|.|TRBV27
CASARGSYEQYF
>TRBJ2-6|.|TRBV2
CASTIASGANVLTF
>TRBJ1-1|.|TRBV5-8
CASTLDSSVTEAFF
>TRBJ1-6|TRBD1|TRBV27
CASSTARDSALGDSPLHF
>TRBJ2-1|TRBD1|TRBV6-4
CASSRGQGYNEQFF
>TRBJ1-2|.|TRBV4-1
CASSQTTGRNYGYTF
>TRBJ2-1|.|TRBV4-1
CASSQGAHPNEQFF
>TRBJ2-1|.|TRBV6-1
CASSEVWGGAPGNEQFF